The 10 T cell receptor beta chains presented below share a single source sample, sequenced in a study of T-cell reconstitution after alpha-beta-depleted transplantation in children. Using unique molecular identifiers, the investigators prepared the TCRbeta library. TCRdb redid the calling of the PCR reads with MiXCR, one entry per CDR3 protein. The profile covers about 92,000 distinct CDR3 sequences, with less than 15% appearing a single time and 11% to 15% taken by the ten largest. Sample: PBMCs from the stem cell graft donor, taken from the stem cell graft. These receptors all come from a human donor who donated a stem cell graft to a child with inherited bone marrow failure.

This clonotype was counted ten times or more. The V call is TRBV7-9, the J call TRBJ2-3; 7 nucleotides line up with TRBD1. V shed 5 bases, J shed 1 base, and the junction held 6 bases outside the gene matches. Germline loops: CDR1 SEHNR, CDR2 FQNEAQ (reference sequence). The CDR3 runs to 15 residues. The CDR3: CASSPTGIGTDTQYF. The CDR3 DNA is TGTGCCAGCAGCCCGACAGGGATCGGCACAGATACGCAGTATTTT. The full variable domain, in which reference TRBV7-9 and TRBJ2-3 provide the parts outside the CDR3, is DTGVSQNPRHKITKRGQNVTFRCDPISEHNRLYWYRQTLGQGPEFLTYFQNEAQLEKSRLLSDRFSAERPKGSFSTLEIQRTEQGDSAMYLCASSPTGIGTDTQYFGPGTRLTVL.

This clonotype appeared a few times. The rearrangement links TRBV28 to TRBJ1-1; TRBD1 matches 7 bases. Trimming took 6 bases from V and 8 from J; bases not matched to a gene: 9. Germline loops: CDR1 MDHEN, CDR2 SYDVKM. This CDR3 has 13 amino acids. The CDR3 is CASSIPGQWEAFF. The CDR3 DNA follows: TGTGCCAGCAGCATCCCGGGACAGTGGGAAGCTTTCTTT.

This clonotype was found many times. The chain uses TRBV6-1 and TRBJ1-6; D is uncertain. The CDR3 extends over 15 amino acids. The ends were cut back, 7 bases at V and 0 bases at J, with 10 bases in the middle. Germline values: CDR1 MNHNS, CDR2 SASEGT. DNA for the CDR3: TGTGCCAGCAAGGACTCAAGCTCCTATAATTCACCCCTCCACTTT. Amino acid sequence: CASKDSSSYNSPLHF.

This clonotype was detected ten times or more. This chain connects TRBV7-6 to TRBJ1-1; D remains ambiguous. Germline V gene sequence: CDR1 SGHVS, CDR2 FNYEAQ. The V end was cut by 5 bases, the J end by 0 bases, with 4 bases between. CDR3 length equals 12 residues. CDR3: CASSLLNTEAFF. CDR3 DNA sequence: TGTGCCAGCAGCCTGCTGAACACTGAAGCTTTCTTT.

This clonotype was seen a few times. CDR3 DNA sequence: TGTGCCAGCTCACCCGGGGGTGGCGAGCAGTACTTC. Translation gives CASSPGGGEQYF. The V call is TRBV18, the J call TRBJ2-7; weak D call: TRBD2 (6 bases). V was clipped by 3 bases and J by 6 bases, with 9 bases between them. This CDR3 contains 12 residues. CDR1 and CDR2 (germline): KGHSH, LQKENI.

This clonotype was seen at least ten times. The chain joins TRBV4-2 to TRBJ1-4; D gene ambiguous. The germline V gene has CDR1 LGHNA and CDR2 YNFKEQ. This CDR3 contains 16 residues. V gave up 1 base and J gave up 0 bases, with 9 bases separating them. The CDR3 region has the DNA TGTGCCAGCAGCCAAGTGGCAGGCTCAACTAATGAAAAACTGTTTTTT. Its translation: CASSQVAGSTNEKLFF.

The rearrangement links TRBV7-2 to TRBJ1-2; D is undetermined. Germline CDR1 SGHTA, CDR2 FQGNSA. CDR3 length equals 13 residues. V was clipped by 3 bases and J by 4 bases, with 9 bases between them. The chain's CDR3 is CASSFGSSYGYTF. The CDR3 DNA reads TGTGCCAGCAGCTTCGGCTCCAGCTATGGCTACACCTTC.

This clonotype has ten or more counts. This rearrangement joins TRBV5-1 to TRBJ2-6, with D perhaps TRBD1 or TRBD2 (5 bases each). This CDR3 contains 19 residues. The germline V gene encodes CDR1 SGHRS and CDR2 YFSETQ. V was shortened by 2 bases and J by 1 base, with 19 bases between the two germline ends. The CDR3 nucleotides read TGCGCCAGCAGCTTCGGGCGTTCCGGGACGGCATCTGGGGCCAACGTCCTGACTTTC. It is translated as CASSFGRSGTASGANVLTF.

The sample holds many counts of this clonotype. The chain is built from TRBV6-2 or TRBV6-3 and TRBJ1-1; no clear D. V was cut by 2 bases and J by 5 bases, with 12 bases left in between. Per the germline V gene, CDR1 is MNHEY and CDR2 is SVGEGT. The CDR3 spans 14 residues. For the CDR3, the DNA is TGTGCCAGCAGTTACGGGGTCGGAATAACTGAAGCTTTCTTT. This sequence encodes CASSYGVGITEAFF.

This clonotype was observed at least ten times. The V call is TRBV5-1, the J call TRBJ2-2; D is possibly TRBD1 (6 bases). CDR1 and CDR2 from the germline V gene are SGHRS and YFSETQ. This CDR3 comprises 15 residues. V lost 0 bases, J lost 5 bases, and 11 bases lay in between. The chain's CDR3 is CASSLGPGQTGELFF. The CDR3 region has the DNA TGCGCCAGCAGCTTGGGGCCGGGACAAACCGGGGAGCTGTTTTTT.